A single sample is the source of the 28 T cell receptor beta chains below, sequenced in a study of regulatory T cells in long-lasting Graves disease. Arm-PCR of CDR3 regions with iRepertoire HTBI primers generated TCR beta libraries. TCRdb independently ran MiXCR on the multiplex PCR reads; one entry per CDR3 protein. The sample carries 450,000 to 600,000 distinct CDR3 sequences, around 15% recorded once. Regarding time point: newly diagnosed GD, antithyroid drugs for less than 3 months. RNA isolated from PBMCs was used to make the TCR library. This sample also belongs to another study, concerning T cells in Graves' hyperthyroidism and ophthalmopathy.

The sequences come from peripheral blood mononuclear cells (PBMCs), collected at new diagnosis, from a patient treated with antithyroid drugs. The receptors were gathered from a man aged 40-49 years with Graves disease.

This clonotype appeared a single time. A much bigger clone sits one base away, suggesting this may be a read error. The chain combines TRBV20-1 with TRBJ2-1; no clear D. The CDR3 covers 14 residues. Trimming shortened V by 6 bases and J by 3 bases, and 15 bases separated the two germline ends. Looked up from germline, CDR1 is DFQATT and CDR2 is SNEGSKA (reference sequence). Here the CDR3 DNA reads TGCAGTGCCCCGATGTCGGTTCTCTACAATGAGCAGTTCTTC. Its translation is CSAPMSVLYNEQFF.

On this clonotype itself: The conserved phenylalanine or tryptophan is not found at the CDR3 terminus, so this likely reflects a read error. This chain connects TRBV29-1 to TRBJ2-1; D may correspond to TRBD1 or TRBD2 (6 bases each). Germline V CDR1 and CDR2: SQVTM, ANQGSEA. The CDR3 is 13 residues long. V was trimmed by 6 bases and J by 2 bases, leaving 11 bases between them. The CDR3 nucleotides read TGCAGCGTGATCGGGGGCGCCTACAATGAGCAGTTCCTC. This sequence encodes CSVIGGAYNEQFL.

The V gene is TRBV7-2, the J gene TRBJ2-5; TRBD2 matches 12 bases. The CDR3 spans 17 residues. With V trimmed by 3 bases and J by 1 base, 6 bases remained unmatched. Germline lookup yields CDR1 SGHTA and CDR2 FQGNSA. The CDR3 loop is CASSLRLAGVSQETQYF. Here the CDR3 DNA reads TGTGCCAGCAGCTTGAGACTAGCGGGAGTTAGCCAAGAGACCCAGTACTTC.

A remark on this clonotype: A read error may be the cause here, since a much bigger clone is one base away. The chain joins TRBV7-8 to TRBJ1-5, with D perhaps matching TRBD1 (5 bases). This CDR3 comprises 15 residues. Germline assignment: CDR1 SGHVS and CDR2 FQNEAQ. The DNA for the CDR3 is TGTGCCGGCAGCTTACGGGGGTTACCTAATCAGCCCCAGCATTTT. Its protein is CAGSLRGLPNQPQHF. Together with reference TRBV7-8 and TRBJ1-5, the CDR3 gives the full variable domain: GAGVSQSPRYKVAKRGQDVALRCDPISGHVSLFWYQQALGQGPEFLTYFQNEAQLDKSGLPSDRFFAERPEGSVSTLKIQRTQQEDSAVYLCAGSLRGLPNQPQHFGDGTRLSIL.

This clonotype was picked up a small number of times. CDR3 residues: CASGSGTGTEKLFF. In DNA, the CDR3 is TGTGCCAGCGGCTCCGGGACAGGGACTGAAAAACTGTTTTTT. The chain recombines TRBV6-1 with TRBJ1-4; 9 bases map to TRBD1. Germline-derived CDR1 and CDR2 are MNHNS and SASEGT. After removal of 8 bases from V and 7 bases from J, the junction contained 8 bases not matched to a gene. The CDR3 has 14 amino acids.

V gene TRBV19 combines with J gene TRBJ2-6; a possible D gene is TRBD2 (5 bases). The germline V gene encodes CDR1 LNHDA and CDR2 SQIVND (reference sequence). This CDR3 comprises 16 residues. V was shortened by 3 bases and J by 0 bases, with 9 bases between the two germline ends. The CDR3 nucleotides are TGTGCCAGTAGTATGTCACGGGGCTCTGGGGCCAACGTCCTGACTTTC. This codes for CASSMSRGSGANVLTF.

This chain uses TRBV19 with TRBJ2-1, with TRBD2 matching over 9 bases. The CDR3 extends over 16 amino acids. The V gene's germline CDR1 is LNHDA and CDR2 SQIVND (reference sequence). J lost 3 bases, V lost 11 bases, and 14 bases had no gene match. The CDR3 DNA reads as TGTGCCGCCGGGGATAGCGGGAGACGTGTCTACAATGAGCAGTTCTTC. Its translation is CAAGDSGRRVYNEQFF.

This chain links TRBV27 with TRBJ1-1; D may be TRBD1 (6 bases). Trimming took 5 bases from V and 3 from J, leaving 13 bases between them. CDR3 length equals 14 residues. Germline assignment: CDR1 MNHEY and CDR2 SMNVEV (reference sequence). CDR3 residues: CASSPNRVDTEAFF. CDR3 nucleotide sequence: TGTGCCAGCAGTCCAAACAGGGTGGACACTGAAGCTTTCTTT.

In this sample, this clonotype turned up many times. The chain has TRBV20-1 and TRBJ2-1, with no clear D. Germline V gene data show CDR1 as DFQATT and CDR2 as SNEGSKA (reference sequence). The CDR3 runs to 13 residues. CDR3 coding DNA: TGCATTGCAACCCGGGTTGCCTACAATGAGCAGTTCTTC. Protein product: CIATRVAYNEQFF.

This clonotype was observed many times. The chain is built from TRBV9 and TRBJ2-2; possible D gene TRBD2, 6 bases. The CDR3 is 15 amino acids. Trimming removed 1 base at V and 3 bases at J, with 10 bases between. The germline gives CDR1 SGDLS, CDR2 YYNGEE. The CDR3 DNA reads TGTGCCAGCAGCGTACTAGCGAGTCACACCGGGGAGCTGTTTTTT. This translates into CASSVLASHTGELFF.

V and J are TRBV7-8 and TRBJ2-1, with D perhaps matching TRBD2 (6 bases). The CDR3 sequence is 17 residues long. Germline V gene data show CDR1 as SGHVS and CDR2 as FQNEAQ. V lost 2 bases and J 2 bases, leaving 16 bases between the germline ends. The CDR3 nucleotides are TGTGCCAGCAGCTTAATAGGAGGGGCTGCCCCCTACAATGAGCAGTTCTTC. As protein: CASSLIGGAAPYNEQFF.

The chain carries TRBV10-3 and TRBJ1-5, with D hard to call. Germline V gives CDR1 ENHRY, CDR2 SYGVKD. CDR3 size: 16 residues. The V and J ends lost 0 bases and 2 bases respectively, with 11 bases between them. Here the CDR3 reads CAISESNLEGNQPQHF. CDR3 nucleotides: TGTGCCATCAGTGAGTCGAATCTTGAGGGCAATCAGCCCCAGCATTTT.

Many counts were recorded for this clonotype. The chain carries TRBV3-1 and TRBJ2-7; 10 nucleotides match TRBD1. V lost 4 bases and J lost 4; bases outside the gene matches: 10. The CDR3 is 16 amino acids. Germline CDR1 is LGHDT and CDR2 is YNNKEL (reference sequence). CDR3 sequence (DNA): TGTGCCAGCAGCCCTTTCGGGAGACAGGGGGCATACGAGCAGTACTTC. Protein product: CASSPFGRQGAYEQYF.

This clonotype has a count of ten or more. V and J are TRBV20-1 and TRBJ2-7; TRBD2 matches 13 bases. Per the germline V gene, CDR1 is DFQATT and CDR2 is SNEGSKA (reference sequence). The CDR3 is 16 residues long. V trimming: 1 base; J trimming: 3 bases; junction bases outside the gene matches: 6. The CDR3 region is CSARGGTSGTYYEQYF. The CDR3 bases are TGCAGTGCTAGAGGGGGGACTAGCGGGACCTACTACGAGCAGTACTTC.

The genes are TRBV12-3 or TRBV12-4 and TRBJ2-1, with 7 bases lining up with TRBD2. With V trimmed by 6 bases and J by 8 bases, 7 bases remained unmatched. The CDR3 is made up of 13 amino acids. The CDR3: CASSQGGGDEQFF. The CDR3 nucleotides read TGTGCCAGCAGCCAAGGTGGGGGGGATGAGCAGTTCTTC.

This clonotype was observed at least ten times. The CDR3 spells CASAPGVNTEAFF. The CDR3 coding sequence is TGTGCCAGCGCGCCAGGGGTGAACACTGAAGCTTTCTTT. The V call is TRBV2, the J call TRBJ1-1; possibly TRBD1 for D (6 bases). The CDR3 is made up of 13 amino acids. Germline-derived CDR1 and CDR2 are SNHLY and FYNNEI. The ends were cut back, 8 bases at V and 0 bases at J, with 10 bases in the middle. Supplemented by reference TRBV2 and TRBJ1-1, the full variable domain reads EPEVTQTPSHQVTQMGQEVILRCVPISNHLYFYWYRQILGQKVEFLVSFYNNEISEKSEIFDDQFSVERPDGSNFTLKIRSTKLEDSAMYFCASAPGVNTEAFFGQGTRLTVV.

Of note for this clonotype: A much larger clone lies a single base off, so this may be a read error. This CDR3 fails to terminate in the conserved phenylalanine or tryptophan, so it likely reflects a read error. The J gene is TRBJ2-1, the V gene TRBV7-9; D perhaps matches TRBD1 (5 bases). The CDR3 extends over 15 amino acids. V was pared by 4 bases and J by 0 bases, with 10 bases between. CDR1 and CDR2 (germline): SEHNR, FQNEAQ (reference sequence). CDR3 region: CASSSWQGSYNEQFS. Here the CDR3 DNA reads TGTGCCAGCAGCTCATGGCAGGGCTCCTACAATGAGCAGTTCTCC.

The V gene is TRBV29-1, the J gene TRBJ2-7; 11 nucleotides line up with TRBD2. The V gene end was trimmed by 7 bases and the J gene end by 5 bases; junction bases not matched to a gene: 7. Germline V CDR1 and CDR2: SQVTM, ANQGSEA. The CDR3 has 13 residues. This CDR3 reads CSAGSGRANEQYF. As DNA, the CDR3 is TGCAGCGCCGGTAGCGGGAGGGCCAACGAGCAGTACTTC.

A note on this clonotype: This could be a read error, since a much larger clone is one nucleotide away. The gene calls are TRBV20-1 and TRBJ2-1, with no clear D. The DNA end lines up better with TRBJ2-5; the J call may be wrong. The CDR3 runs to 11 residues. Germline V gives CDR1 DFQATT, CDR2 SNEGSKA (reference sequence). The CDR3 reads CSASRQETQYF. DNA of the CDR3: TGCAGTGCTAGCCGCCAAGAGACCCAGTACTTC.

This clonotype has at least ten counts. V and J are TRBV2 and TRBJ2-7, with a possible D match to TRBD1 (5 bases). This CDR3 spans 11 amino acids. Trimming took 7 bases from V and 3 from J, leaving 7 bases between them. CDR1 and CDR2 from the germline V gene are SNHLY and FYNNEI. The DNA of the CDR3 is TGTGCCAGCATGGACAACTACGAGCAGTACTTC. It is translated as CASMDNYEQYF.

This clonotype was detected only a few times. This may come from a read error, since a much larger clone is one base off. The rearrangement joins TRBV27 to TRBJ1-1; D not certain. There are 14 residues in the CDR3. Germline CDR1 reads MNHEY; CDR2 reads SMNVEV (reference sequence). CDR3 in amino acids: CASSYSGSEAEALF. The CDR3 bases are TGTGCCAGCAGTTACAGCGGTTCTGAGGCTGAAGCTCTCTTT.

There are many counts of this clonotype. The CDR3 sequence: CASSLRGLGPDTQYF. CDR3 nucleotides: TGTGCCAGCAGCTTAAGGGGACTTGGGCCAGATACGCAGTATTTT. The chain joins TRBV11-2 to TRBJ2-3, with a possible D match to TRBD2 (6 bases). V lost 2 bases to trimming and J lost 4 bases, with 13 bases between them. Germline-derived CDR1 and CDR2 are SGHAT and FQNNGV. This CDR3 comprises 15 residues.

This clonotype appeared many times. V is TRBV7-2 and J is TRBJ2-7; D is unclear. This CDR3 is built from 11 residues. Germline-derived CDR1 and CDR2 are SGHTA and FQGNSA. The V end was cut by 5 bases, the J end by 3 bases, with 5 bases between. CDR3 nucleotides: TGTGCCAGCAGCGAGCACTACGAGCAGTACTTC. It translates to CASSEHYEQYF.

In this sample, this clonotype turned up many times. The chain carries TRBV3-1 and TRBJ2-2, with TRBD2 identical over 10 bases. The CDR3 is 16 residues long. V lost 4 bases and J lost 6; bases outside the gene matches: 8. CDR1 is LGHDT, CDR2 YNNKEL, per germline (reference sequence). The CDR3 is CASSLRSSGSSGELFF. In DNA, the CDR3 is TGTGCCAGCAGCCTCCGGTCTAGCGGGAGCTCCGGGGAGCTGTTTTTT.

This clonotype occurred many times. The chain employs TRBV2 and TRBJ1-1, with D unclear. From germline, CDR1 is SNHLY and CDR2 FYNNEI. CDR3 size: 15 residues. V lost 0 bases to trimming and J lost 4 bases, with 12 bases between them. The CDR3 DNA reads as TGTGCCAGCAGTGAAGCGCAAGGGAGCGGCACTGAAGCTTTCTTT. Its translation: CASSEAQGSGTEAFF. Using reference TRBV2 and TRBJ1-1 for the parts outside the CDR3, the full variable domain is EPEVTQTPSHQVTQMGQEVILRCVPISNHLYFYWYRQILGQKVEFLVSFYNNEISEKSEIFDDQFSVERPDGSNFTLKIRSTKLEDSAMYFCASSEAQGSGTEAFFGQGTRLTVV.

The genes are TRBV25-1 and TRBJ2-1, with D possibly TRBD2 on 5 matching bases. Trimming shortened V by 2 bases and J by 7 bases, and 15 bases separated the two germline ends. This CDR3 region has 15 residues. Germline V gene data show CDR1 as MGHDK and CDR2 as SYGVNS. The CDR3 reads CASSEVGALSNEQFF. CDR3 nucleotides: TGTGCCAGCAGTGAAGTGGGAGCTCTATCAAATGAGCAGTTCTTC.

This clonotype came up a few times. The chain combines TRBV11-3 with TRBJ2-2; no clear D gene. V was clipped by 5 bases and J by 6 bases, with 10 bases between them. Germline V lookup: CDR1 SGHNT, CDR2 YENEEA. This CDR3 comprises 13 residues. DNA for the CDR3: TGTGCCAGCAGCCATAAGGTGGCCGGGGAGCTGTTTTTT. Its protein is CASSHKVAGELFF.

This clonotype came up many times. CDR3 region: CASSGGQGRLGGNEQFF. The CDR3, as DNA: TGTGCCAGCAGCGGAGGACAGGGGAGGCTCGGGGGCAATGAGCAGTTCTTC. The V gene is TRBV2, the J gene TRBJ2-1; 9 bases align to TRBD1. V dropped 6 bases and J dropped 6; count of bases not matched to a gene: 15. This CDR3 has 17 amino acids. The germline CDR1 and CDR2 sequences are SNHLY and FYNNEI.